This T cell receptor beta chain was sequenced during a study of blood T cell repertoires in COVID-19. The overall study: From T cells, B-cell-depleted T cells, or PBMCs came the material, which was cDNA or gDNA.

Seattle participants joined during active infection and were tracked over time. Repertoires were generated with immunoSEQ multiplex PCR, while TCRdb's copy carries only in-frame clones and drops some. The sample carries about 160,000 clones, 70% to 90% recorded once. The germline gives CDR1 SEHNR, CDR2 FQNEAQ (reference sequence). Trimming took 5 bases from V and 8 from J, leaving 12 bases between them. The CDR3 is 12 amino acids. This clone was seen once. J is TRBJ2-5 and V is TRBV7-9; tentatively, D is TRBD1 (5 bases). The clonotype originates from a woman between 50 and 59 years old with COVID-19, enrolled during active disease. Sequencing used peripheral blood. The CDR3 DNA follows: TGTGCCAGCAGCCTCGTAGGGGTCACCCAGTACTTC. This translates into CASSLVGVTQYF.